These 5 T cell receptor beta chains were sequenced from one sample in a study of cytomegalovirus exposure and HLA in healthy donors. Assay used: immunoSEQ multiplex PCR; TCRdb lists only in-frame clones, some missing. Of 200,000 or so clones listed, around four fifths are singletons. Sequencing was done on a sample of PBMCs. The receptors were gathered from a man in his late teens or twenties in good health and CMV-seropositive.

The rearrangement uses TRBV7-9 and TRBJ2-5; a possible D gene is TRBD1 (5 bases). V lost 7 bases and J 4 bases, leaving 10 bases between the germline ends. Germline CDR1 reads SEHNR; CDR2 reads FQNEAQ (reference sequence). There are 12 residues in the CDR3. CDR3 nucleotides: TGTGCCAGCACTCAGGGATCAGAGACCCAGTACTTC. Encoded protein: CASTQGSETQYF.

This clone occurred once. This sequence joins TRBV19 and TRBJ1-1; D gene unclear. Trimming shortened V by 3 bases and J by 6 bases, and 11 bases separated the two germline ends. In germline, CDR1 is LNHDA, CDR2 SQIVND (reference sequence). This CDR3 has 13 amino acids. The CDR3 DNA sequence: TGTGCCAGTAGTATGCGGCCTCGGGCTGAAGCTTTCTTT. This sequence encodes CASSMRPRAEAFF.

The CDR3 DNA follows: TGTGCCAGCAGCTTAGCAGGCGGCTTAAGCTCCTACGAGCAGTACTTC. Its translation is CASSLAGGLSSYEQYF. This chain connects TRBV7-2 to TRBJ2-7; D is uncertain. CDR1 and CDR2 from the germline V gene are SGHTA and FQGNSA. V lost 0 bases, J lost 0 bases, and 12 bases lay in between. The CDR3 length is 16 residues.

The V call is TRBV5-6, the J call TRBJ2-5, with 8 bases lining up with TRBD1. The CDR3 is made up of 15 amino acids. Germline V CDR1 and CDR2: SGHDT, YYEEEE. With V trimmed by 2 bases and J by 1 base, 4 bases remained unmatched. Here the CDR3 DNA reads TGTGCCAGCAGCTTCTTTGACAGGGGCCAAGAGACCCAGTACTTC. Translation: CASSFFDRGQETQYF. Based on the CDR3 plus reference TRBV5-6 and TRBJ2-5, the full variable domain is DAGVTQSPTHLIKTRGQQVTLRCSPKSGHDTVSWYQQALGQGPQFIFQYYEEEERQRGNFPDRFSGHQFPNYSSELNVNALLLGDSALYLCASSFFDRGQETQYFGPGTRLLVL.

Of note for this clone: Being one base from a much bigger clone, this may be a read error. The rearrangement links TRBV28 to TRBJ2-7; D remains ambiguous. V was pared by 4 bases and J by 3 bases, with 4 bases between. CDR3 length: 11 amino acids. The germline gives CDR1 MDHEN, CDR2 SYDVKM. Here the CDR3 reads CASSSYYEQYF. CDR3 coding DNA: TGTGCCAGCAGTTCGTACTACGAGCAGTACTTC.